This T cell receptor beta chain was identified in a study of monozygotic twins with cystic fibrosis. Study results and caveats: The repertoire was suggested to be naive-dominated, clonality median about 0.009.

Some clones are missing from TCRdb's copy, which holds only in-frame ones; the method was immunoSEQ multiplex PCR. The data show 15,000 or so clones, over 75% seen once. To note about this clone: The antigen is not known.

CDR3 length: 15 amino acids. CDR1 is SGHRS and CDR2 is YFSETQ in the germline V gene. Trimming cost V 3 bases and J 4 bases, with 17 bases left between them. The receptor comes from a boy younger than 18 with cystic fibrosis. V usage is TRBV5-1 and J usage is TRBJ2-7; D unclear. Input material: blood. The CDR3 region is CASSSDPPESYEQYF. The CDR3 nucleotides read TGCGCCAGCAGCTCGGACCCACCGGAGTCTTACGAGCAGTACTTC.